The present T cell receptor (beta chain) was sequenced within a study of T cell repertoires in cytomegalovirus infection. The overall study: Signatures in public TCR beta sequences pointed to both CMV infection and matching HLA type.

The V and J ends lost 2 bases and 7 bases respectively, with 9 bases between them. There are 13 residues in the CDR3. CDR1 is SGHVS, CDR2 FNYEAQ, per germline. This clonotype was seen ten or more times. From the reads, TCRdb called clonotypes with MiXCR, one entry per CDR3 protein. The top ten hold approximately 10% of the sample, which has about 360,000 distinct CDR3 sequences, about a sixth seen once. The chain is built from TRBV7-6 and TRBJ1-5; the D gene is possibly TRBD1 (5 bases). What was sequenced was PBMCs. This TCR derives from a human donor in good health (CMV status not recorded). Some clones in this sample may be carry-over from other donors' samples. CDR3 region: CASSLIRVQPQHF. CDR3 DNA sequence: TGTGCCAGCAGCTTAATCAGGGTCCAGCCCCAGCATTTT. The variable domain in full, completed from reference TRBV7-6 and TRBJ1-5, reads GAGVSQSPRYKVTKRGQDVALRCDPISGHVSLYWYRQALGQGPEFLTYFNYEAQQDKSGLPNDRFSAERPEGSISTLTIQRTEQRDSAMYRCASSLIRVQPQHFGDGTRLSIL.